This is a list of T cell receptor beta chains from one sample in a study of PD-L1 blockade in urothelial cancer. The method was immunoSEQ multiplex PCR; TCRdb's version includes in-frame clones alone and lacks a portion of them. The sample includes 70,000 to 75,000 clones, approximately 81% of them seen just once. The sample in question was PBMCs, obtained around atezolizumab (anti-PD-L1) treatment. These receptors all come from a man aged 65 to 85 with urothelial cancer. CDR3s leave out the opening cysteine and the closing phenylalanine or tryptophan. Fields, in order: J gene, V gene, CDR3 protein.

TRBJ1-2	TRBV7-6	ASSPGQGIGGYT
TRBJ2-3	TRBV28	ARENRGRDTDTQY
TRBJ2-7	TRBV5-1	ASSLGPTRGWEQY
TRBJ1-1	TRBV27	ASSLVGGNTEAF
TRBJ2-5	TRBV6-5	ASSYAGTSPETQY
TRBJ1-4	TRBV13	ASSLGLRRGGNEKLF
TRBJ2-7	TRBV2	ASSRGLVYSYEQY
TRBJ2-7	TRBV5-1	ASSGTAYEQY
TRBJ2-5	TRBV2	ASSNREGETQY
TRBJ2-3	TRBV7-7	ASSFSRQGGDTQY
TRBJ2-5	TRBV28	ASSSQGRETQY
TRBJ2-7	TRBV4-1	ASSQGGGTGFYEQY
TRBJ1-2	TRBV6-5	ASRPPATGESGYT
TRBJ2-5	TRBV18	ASSPGTGQRGETQY
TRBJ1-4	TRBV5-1	ASSPRPTGANEKLF
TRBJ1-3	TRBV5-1	ASSLEVGGLGNTIY
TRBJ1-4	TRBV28	ASSTGNEKLF
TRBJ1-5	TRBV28	ASSRLTHSNQPQH